This TCR beta chain was captured by sequencing in a study of blood T cell repertoires in COVID-19. As for the study in general: From the United States, Italy and Spain came samples of acute and convalescent COVID-19. Sample material is recorded as cDNA or gDNA derived from T cells, B-cell-depleted T cells, or PBMCs.

Patients of the Seattle cohort, enrolled during active infection, were followed longitudinally. Original handling: Estimated nucleated cell counts came from reference gene primer amplification. Profiled with immunoSEQ multiplex PCR; TCRdb holds only in-frame clones, not every one. Clone size and the V and J calls come from that table; the DNA yielded D and trimming. The data hold just over 300,000 clones, with under 90% observed a single time. This CDR3 contains 15 residues. Trimming removed 3 bases from V and 4 bases from J, with 10 bases in between. Germline V gives CDR1 MNHEY, CDR2 SMNVEV (reference sequence).

The rearrangement uses TRBV27 and TRBJ1-6, with a weak D call TRBD1 (6 bases). Material: peripheral blood. The origin of this receptor is a young woman with COVID-19, enrolled during active disease. The DNA for the CDR3 is TGTGCCAGCAGTTTGCAGGGGTCGTATAATTCACCCCTCCACTTT. This sequence encodes CASSLQGSYNSPLHF.